This T cell receptor (beta chain) was profiled in a study of regulatory and conventional T cells in RAG deficiency. Notes on this clone: Its specificity is not known.

V shed 5 bases and J 1 base; nucleotides not matched to a gene: 5. The CDR3 covers 16 residues. Germline-derived CDR1 and CDR2 are SGHAT and FQNNGV. The table came from immunoSEQ multiplex PCR; TCRdb's copy has only in-frame clones and leaves some out. The profile shows tens of thousands of clones, 90% to 97% of them singletons. Blood CD4+ CD25-low CD127-high conventional T cells supplied the genomic DNA template. Study-wide findings and caveats: These Omenn syndrome Treg sorts may hold peripherally activated cells instead.

This same sample was also part of a study on regulatory T cells. From that paper: The primer mix had 52 TRBV and 13 TRBJ primers.

The sequence came from a human donor in good health. The V call is TRBV11-2, the J call TRBJ2-2; TRBD2 aligns across 9 bases. Material: CD25- CD4+ T cells sorted from blood. Here the CDR3 reads CASSLRLAENTGELFF. The CDR3 bases are TGTGCCAGCAGCCTAAGACTAGCGGAGAACACCGGGGAGCTGTTTTTT.